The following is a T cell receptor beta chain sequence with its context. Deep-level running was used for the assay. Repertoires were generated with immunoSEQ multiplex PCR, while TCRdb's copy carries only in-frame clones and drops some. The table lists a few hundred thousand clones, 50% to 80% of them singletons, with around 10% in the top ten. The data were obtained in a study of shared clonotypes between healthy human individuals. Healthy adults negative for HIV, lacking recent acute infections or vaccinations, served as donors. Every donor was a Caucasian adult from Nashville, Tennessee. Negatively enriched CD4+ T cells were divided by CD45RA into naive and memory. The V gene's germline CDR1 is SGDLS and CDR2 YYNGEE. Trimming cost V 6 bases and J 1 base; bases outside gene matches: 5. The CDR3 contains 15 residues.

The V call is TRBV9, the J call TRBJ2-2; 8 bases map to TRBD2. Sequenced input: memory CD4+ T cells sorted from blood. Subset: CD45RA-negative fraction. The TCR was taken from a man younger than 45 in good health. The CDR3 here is CASNPGGVNTGELFF. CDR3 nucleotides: TGTGCCAGCAACCCGGGAGGGGTGAACACCGGGGAGCTGTTTTTT.